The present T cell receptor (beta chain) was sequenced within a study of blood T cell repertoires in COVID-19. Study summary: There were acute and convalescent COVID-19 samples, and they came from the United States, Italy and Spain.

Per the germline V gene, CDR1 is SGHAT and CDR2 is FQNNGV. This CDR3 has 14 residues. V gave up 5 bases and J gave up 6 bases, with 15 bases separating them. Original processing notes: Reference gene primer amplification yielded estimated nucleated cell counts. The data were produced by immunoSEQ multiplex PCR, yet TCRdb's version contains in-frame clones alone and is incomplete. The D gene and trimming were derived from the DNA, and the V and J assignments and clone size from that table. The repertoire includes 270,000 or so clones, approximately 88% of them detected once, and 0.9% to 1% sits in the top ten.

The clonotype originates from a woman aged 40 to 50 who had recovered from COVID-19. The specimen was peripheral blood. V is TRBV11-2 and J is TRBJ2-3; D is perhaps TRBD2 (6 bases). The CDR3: CASSHGSSGDTQYF. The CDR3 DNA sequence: TGTGCCAGCAGCCATGGGTCGAGCGGGGATACGCAGTATTTT.